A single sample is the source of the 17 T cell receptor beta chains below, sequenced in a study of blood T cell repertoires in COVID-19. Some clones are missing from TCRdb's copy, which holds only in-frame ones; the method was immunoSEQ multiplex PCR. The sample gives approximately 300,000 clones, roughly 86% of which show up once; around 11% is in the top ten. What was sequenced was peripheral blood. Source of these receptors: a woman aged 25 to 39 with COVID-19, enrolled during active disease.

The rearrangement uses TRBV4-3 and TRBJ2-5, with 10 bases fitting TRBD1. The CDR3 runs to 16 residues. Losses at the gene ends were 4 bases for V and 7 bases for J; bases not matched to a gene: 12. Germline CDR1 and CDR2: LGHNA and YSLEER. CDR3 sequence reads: CASSPTAGQGYGTQYF. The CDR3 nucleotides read TGCGCCAGCAGCCCCACAGCGGGACAGGGGTACGGGACCCAGTACTTC.

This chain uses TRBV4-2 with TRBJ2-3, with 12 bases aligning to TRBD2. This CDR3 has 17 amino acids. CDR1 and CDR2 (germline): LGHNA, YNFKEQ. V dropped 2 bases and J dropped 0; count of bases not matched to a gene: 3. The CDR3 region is CASSQSGTSGSTDTQYF. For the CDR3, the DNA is TGTGCCAGCAGCCAAAGTGGGACTAGCGGGAGCACAGATACGCAGTATTTT.

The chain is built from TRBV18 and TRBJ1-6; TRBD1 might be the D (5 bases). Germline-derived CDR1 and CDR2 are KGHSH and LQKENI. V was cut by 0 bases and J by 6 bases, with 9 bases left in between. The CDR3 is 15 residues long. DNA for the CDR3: TGTGCCAGCTCACCACCTCAGGGCCTTAATTCACCCCTCCACTTT. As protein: CASSPPQGLNSPLHF. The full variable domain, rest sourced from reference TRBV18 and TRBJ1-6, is NAGVMQNPRHLVRRRGQEARLRCSPMKGHSHVYWYRQLPEEGLKFMVYLQKENIIDESGMPKERFSAEFPKEGPSILRIQQVVRGDSAAYFCASSPPQGLNSPLHFGNGTRLTVT.

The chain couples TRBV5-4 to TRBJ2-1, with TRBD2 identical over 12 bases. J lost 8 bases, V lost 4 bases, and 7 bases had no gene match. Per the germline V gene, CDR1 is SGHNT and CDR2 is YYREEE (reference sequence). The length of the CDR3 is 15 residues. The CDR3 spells CASSLTSGSADEQFF. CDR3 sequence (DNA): TGTGCCAGCAGCCTGACTAGCGGGAGTGCGGATGAGCAGTTCTTC.

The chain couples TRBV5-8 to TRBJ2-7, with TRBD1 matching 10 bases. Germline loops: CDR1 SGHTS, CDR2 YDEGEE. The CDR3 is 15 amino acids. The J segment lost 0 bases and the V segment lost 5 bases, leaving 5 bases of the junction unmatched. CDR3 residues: CASRYWTGGSYEQYF. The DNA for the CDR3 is TGTGCCAGCAGATACTGGACAGGGGGCTCCTACGAGCAGTACTTC.

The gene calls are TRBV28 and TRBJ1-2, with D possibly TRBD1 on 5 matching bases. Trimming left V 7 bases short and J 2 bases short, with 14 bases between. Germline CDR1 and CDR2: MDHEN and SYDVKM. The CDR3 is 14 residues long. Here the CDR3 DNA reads TGTGCCAGCACATACCAGACAGACAACTATGGCTACACCTTC. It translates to CASTYQTDNYGYTF.

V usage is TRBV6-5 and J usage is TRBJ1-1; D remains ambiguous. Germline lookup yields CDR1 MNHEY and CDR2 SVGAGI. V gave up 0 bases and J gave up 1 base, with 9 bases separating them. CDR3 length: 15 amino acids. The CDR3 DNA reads TGTGCCAGCAGTTACTCGATTCTCGGGAACACTGAAGCTTTCTTT. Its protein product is CASSYSILGNTEAFF.

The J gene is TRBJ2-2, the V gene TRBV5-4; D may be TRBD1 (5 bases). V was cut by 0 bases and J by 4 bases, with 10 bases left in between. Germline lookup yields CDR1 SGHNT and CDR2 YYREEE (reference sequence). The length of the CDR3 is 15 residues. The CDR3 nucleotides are TGTGCCAGCAGCTTGGAGGTCAGGGCCACCGGGGAGCTGTTTTTT. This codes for CASSLEVRATGELFF.

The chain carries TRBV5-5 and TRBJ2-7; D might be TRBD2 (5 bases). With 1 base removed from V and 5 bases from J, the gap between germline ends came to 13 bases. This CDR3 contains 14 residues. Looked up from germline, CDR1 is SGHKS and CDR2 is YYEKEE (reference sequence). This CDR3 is CASSLRRQGHEQYF. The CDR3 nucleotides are TGTGCCAGCAGCTTGAGGAGGCAAGGCCACGAGCAGTACTTC.

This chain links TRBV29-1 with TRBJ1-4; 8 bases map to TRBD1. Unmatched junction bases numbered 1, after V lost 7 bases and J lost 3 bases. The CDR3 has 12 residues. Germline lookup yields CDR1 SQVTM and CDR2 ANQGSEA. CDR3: CSAGQANEKLFF. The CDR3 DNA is TGCAGCGCGGGACAGGCTAATGAAAAACTGTTTTTT.

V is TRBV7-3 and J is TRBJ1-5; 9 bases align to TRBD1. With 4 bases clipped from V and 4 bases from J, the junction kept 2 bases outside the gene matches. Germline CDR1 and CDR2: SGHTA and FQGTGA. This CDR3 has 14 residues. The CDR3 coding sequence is TGTGCCAGCAGCTCCGGGACAGGGAATCAGCCCCAGCATTTT. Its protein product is CASSSGTGNQPQHF.

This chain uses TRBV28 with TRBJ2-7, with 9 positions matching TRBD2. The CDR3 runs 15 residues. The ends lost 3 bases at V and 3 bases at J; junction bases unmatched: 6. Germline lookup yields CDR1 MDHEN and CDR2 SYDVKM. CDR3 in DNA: TGTGCCAGCAGTTTTTTAGCGGGAGAGAGCTACGAGCAGTACTTC. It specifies CASSFLAGESYEQYF.

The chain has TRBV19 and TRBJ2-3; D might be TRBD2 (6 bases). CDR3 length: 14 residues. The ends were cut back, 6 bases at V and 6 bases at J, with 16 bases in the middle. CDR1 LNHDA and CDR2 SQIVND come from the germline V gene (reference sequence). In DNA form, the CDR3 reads TGTGCCAGTAGCCTCGGCGCGGGGACGGATACGCAGTATTTT. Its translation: CASSLGAGTDTQYF.

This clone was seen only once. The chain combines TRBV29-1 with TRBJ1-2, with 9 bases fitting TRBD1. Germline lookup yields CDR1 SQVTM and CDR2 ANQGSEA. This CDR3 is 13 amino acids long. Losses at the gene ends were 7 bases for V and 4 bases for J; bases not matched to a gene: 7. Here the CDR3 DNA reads TGCAGCGGGGGACAGGGTGAATCCTATGGCTACACCTTC. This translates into CSGGQGESYGYTF.

The CDR3 loop reads CASSWGQGGIQYF. The CDR3 nucleotides are TGTGCCAGCAGTTGGGGACAGGGAGGTATCCAGTACTTC. The V gene is TRBV27, the J gene TRBJ2-5, with 9 bases aligning to TRBD1. Germline V gene sequence: CDR1 MNHEY, CDR2 SMNVEV (reference sequence). The trim removed 4 bases at V and 10 bases at J, leaving 7 bases unmatched. The CDR3 length is 13 residues.

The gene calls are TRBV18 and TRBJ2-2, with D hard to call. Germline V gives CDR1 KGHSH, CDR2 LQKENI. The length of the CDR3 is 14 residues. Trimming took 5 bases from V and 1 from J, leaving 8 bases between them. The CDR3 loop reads CASSERQNTGELFF. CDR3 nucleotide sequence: TGTGCCAGCTCAGAACGACAGAACACCGGGGAGCTGTTTTTT.

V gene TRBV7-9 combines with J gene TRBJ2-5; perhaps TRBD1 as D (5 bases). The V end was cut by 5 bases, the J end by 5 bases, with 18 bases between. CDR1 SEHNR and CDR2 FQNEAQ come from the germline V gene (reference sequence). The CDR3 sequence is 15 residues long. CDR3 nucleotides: TGTGCCAGCAGCCTTGACAGTGGCCAGGTGGAGACCCAGTACTTC. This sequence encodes CASSLDSGQVETQYF.